Listed below are T cell receptor beta chains from one sample, sequenced in a study of cytomegalovirus exposure and HLA in healthy donors. The assay was immunoSEQ multiplex PCR, and TCRdb's table has in-frame clones only and misses some. This table holds around 110,000 clones, 65% to 90% found once. The sequenced sample consisted of PBMCs. The source of these receptors is a man aged 25-45 years in good health and CMV-seronegative. Each CDR3 is given with its conserved first and last residue. D genes are given only for firm matches. Some rows have no size entry. The others give once, few or many, or a class for an expanded clone.

D gene: .; J gene: TRBJ1-1; clone size: .; V gene: TRBV2; CDR3 DNA: TGTGCCACCCTCGGAGGGTACGGGACTTTCTTT; CDR3 protein: CATLGGYGTFF
D gene: .; J gene: TRBJ2-5; clone size: .; V gene: TRBV10-1; CDR3 DNA: TGCGCCAGCAGTCCAGGACAGTTCCAAGAGACCCAGTACTTC; CDR3 protein: CASSPGQFQETQYF
D gene: TRBD1; J gene: TRBJ1-2; clone size: .; V gene: TRBV6-5; CDR3 DNA: TGTGCCAGCAGGGGCGAAATGGGGACAGGGGGTGGCTACACCTTC; CDR3 protein: CASRGEMGTGGGYTF
D gene: .; J gene: TRBJ2-3; clone size: .; V gene: TRBV29-1; CDR3 DNA: TGCAGCGTGGATGACGGGGCAGATACGCAGTATTTT; CDR3 protein: CSVDDGADTQYF
D gene: TRBD1; J gene: TRBJ2-1; clone size: few; V gene: TRBV6-4; CDR3 DNA: TGTGCCAGCAGTCCGGGACAGGACTACAATGAGCAGTTCTTC; CDR3 protein: CASSPGQDYNEQFF
D gene: TRBD1; J gene: TRBJ2-2; clone size: .; V gene: TRBV10-3; CDR3 DNA: TGTGCCACCAGGACAGGGGCTAACAGAGACGGGGAGCTGTTTTTT; CDR3 protein: CATRTGANRDGELFF
D gene: .; J gene: TRBJ2-6; clone size: few; V gene: TRBV4-3; CDR3 DNA: TGCGCCAGCAGCCAAGGGGGTGGGGCCAACGGCCTGACTTTC; CDR3 protein: CASSQGGGANGLTF
D gene: TRBD1; J gene: TRBJ2-7; clone size: .; V gene: TRBV27; CDR3 DNA: TGTGCCAGCAGTTTGCTGACAGGGGAGTTGCAGTACTTC; CDR3 protein: CASSLLTGELQYF
D gene: .; J gene: TRBJ1-5; clone size: .; V gene: TRBV5-5; CDR3 DNA: TGTGCCAGCAGCTTGAGGGAGGGTCAGCCCCAGCATTTT; CDR3 protein: CASSLREGQPQHF
D gene: .; J gene: TRBJ1-4; clone size: few; V gene: TRBV4-3; CDR3 DNA: TGCGCCAGCAGCCAAGGGACTGGACAGACTAATGAAAAACTGTTTTTT; CDR3 protein: CASSQGTGQTNEKLFF
D gene: TRBD1; J gene: TRBJ1-5; clone size: .; V gene: TRBV6-1; CDR3 DNA: TGTGCCAGTAAACAACAGGGGGCTGGTCAGCCCCAGCATTTT; CDR3 protein: CASKQQGAGQPQHF
D gene: .; J gene: TRBJ1-1; clone size: .; V gene: TRBV28; CDR3 DNA: TGTGCCAGCAGTTCCCGAATCAGGGGTGACACTGAAGCTTTCTTT; CDR3 protein: CASSSRIRGDTEAFF
D gene: .; J gene: TRBJ2-5; clone size: .; V gene: TRBV5-1; CDR3 DNA: TGCGCCAGCAGCCGTACCCAGCGGCCGGGGGAGACCCAGTACTTC; CDR3 protein: CASSRTQRPGETQYF
D gene: .; J gene: TRBJ1-2; clone size: .; V gene: TRBV6-1; CDR3 DNA: TGTGCCAGCAGTGAACGGGGCTATGGCTACACCTTC; CDR3 protein: CASSERGYGYTF
D gene: .; J gene: TRBJ2-7; clone size: .; V gene: TRBV20-1; CDR3 DNA: TGCAGTGCTAGAGCCTCGTACGAGCAGTACTTC; CDR3 protein: CSARASYEQYF
D gene: .; J gene: TRBJ1-6; clone size: .; V gene: TRBV30; CDR3 DNA: TGTGCCTGGACGACAGCAACCTCCTATAATTCACCCCTCCACTTT; CDR3 protein: CAWTTATSYNSPLHF
D gene: TRBD1; J gene: TRBJ2-5; clone size: few; V gene: TRBV6-1; CDR3 DNA: TGTGCCAGCACTACAGGACAGGGCTGGGTAGAGACCCAGTACTTC; CDR3 protein: CASTTGQGWVETQYF
D gene: TRBD2; J gene: TRBJ2-1; clone size: few; V gene: TRBV6-6; CDR3 DNA: TGTGCCAGCAGTTACTCGCCTAGCGGGAGTTACAATGAGCAGTTCTTC; CDR3 protein: CASSYSPSGSYNEQFF
D gene: TRBD1; J gene: TRBJ2-7; clone size: .; V gene: TRBV10-3; CDR3 DNA: TGTGCCTCCGCGGGACAGGGTTATGAGCAGTACTTC; CDR3 protein: CASAGQGYEQYF
D gene: .; J gene: TRBJ1-3; clone size: .; V gene: TRBV19; CDR3 DNA: TGTGCCAGTAGTACTCCTCCACTGGGCAGGGCTGGAAACACCATATATTTT; CDR3 protein: CASSTPPLGRAGNTIYF
D gene: .; J gene: TRBJ1-5; clone size: .; V gene: TRBV6-6; CDR3 DNA: TGTGCCGCAGGTATGGGGGGAGGGCAGCCCCAGCATTTT; CDR3 protein: CAAGMGGGQPQHF
D gene: .; J gene: TRBJ2-3; clone size: .; V gene: TRBV5-8; CDR3 DNA: TGTGCCAGCAGCTTGATGCCAGACTACACAGATACGCAGTATTTT; CDR3 protein: CASSLMPDYTDTQYF
D gene: TRBD2; J gene: TRBJ2-5; clone size: .; V gene: TRBV6-5; CDR3 DNA: TGTGCCAGCAGCCCCCGGCGGGGGGGCCAAGAGACCCAGTACTTC; CDR3 protein: CASSPRRGGQETQYF
D gene: .; J gene: TRBJ1-2; clone size: .; V gene: TRBV4-1; CDR3 DNA: TGCGCCAGCAGCCCCAGGGGTGGTAACTATGGCTACACCTTC; CDR3 protein: CASSPRGGNYGYTF
D gene: .; J gene: TRBJ2-7; clone size: .; V gene: TRBV9; CDR3 DNA: TGTGCCAGCAGCCCGGAGACAGGAGCGCAGTACTTC; CDR3 protein: CASSPETGAQYF
D gene: .; J gene: TRBJ1-2; clone size: .; V gene: TRBV28; CDR3 DNA: TGTGCCAGCAGACCCGGGGGCTATGGCTACACCTTC; CDR3 protein: CASRPGGYGYTF
D gene: .; J gene: TRBJ1-2; clone size: .; V gene: TRBV27; CDR3 DNA: TGTGCCAGCAGTTTGGGGGCTGGGAGCTACACCTTC; CDR3 protein: CASSLGAGSYTF
D gene: TRBD2; J gene: TRBJ2-3; clone size: .; V gene: TRBV7-2; CDR3 DNA: TGTGCCAGCAGCTCCGCGGTAGCGGGGTCCAGCACAGATACGCAGTATTTT; CDR3 protein: CASSSAVAGSSTDTQYF
D gene: TRBD1; J gene: TRBJ2-5; clone size: once; V gene: TRBV5-4; CDR3 DNA: TGTGCCAGCAGCACCGCGACAGGGGGACCTCAAGAGACCCAGTACTTC; CDR3 protein: CASSTATGGPQETQYF
D gene: TRBD2; J gene: TRBJ2-1; clone size: .; V gene: TRBV5-1; CDR3 DNA: TGCGCCAGCAGCTGGGGACTAGCGGGGGGGCGGTACAATGAGCAGTTCTTC; CDR3 protein: CASSWGLAGGRYNEQFF
D gene: TRBD2; J gene: TRBJ2-1; clone size: .; V gene: TRBV15; CDR3 DNA: TGTGCCACCAGCAGAGATAGCGGGGGAGGAAATGAGCAGTTCTTC; CDR3 protein: CATSRDSGGGNEQFF
D gene: TRBD1; J gene: TRBJ1-2; clone size: .; V gene: TRBV6-5; CDR3 DNA: TGTGCCAGCACCCAGACAGGGTCCTTCACCTTC; CDR3 protein: CASTQTGSFTF
D gene: .; J gene: TRBJ2-1; clone size: .; V gene: TRBV19; CDR3 DNA: TGTGCCAGTAGCACCCGGGGTAAGGGTAGTAATGAGCAGTTCTTC; CDR3 protein: CASSTRGKGSNEQFF
D gene: TRBD1; J gene: TRBJ1-5; clone size: .; V gene: TRBV10-3; CDR3 DNA: TGTGCCATCAGCACCGGGACAGGGGGCAATCAGCCCCAGCATTTT; CDR3 protein: CAISTGTGGNQPQHF
D gene: TRBD1; J gene: TRBJ2-1; clone size: .; V gene: TRBV7-8; CDR3 DNA: TGTGCCGCCAGCAGCTTAGGGGGCCACAATGAGCAGTTCTTC; CDR3 protein: CAASSLGGHNEQFF